Described below is a single T cell receptor beta chain sequence and its context. This sample stems from a study of blood T cell repertoires in COVID-19. Study in general: Whether acute or convalescent, the COVID-19 samples came from the United States, Italy and Spain.

Clones were read by immunoSEQ multiplex PCR, and TCRdb kept only the in-frame ones, dropping some. Here the sample spans under 250,000 clones, around 87% being singletons. The V and J ends lost 1 base and 0 bases, in that order; junction bases with no gene match: 2. In germline, CDR1 is SGHTA, CDR2 FQGNSA. The CDR3 covers 15 residues. Ages ranged from 18 to 89 years, with residence in about 24 US areas. The genes are TRBV7-2 and TRBJ2-7; 8 positions match TRBD2. This TCR came from a woman between 18 and 30 years old in a cohort exposed to, infected with or recovered from COVID-19 (not recorded which). The sequenced sample was PBMCs or T cells enriched from blood (not recorded which). The CDR3 loop reads CASSLESGSSYEQYF. The CDR3 nucleotides are TGTGCCAGCAGCTTAGAGAGCGGGAGCTCCTACGAGCAGTACTTC.